This TCR beta chain was identified during a study of post-analysis software for immune sequencing data (dated by TCRdb to the mid-2010s). With regard to the full study: Recorded disease courses included relapsing-remitting, secondary progressive and progressive-relapsing multiple sclerosis, with some patients lacking subtype annotation. The multiple sclerosis patient repertoires were compared with under 13 previously published healthy control repertoires from donors aged roughly 6 to 27 years. A subset of samples was prepared in parallel using single-end sample barcoding, then pooled and co-amplified after Illumina adapter ligation.

With regard to this clonotype: There is no known antigen for this receptor. An end of the junction does not agree with germline; a read error may underlie this.

The full study reports these points: The control group was slightly older than the multiple sclerosis patient group. Compared with controls, multiple sclerosis patients had significantly lower normalized Chao1 diversity, a finding suggesting substantial peripheral T-cell clonal expansion. Significantly higher frequencies in patients than in controls were found for a handful of TRBV segments, including TRBV5-6, TRBV5-1 and TRBV20-1. When samples were clustered directly using the F measure, samples prepared in the same batch co-clustered strongly, which prompted a batch-effect correction.

TCR beta repertoires were profiled from peripheral blood of about a dozen young patients with multiple sclerosis to demonstrate the VDJtools post-analysis software. The multiple sclerosis patients were children and adolescents ranging in age from 6 to 15 years. The CDR3 covers 17 residues, taking in both the cysteine and the phenylalanine. Just CDR3 DNA is preserved here, 51 bases in frame from base 1. Looking up the germline V gene yields CDR1 SGDLS and CDR2 YYNGEE. The library was produced with PCR. The sample was run on an Illumina HiSeq 2500. To reduce PCR and sequencing biases, unique molecular identifiers were built into the TCR beta cDNA libraries. Some 500,000 cDNA molecules were obtained per 1 to 10 million input T cells, so each molecule approximated one T cell. Patient libraries were prepared and sequenced with the same protocol used for the earlier healthy control dataset. Within a given batch, samples were prepared together, multiplexed and sequenced on the same HiSeq lane. Under the source paper's analysis protocol: Raw barcoded reads were processed with MIGEC, and single-read molecular identifier groups were discarded before consensus assembly and CDR3 extraction. VDJtools was used for post-analysis of the clonotype tables, and diversity was normalized by down-sampling every dataset to the size of the smallest sample. Repertoire overlap clustering matched CDR3 amino acid but not nucleotide sequences to correct batch-related cross-sample contamination. In TCRdb, the public reads were trimmed at Q25 with fastp and aligned with MiXCR, with productive beta chains retained. Every CDR3 protein is listed once, alongside the most common genes and DNA of its rows. Here the V and J calls rest on TCRdb's processing, not on the authors' analysis. The sample table shows over 700,000 distinct CDR3 sequences, and about 27% are seen once. The ten largest clones capture around 0.55% of the sample.

Material: blood. This TCR was recovered from a girl aged 5-17 years with multiple sclerosis. The chain employs TRBV9 and TRBJ1-6, with 7 junctional bases fitting TRBD1. The nucleotide sequence is TGTGCCAGCAGCTCCAAAAGCGGGGGACAGAGTTTATCACCCCCCCACTTT. It specifies CASSSKSGGQSLSPPHF.